The present entry profiles one T cell receptor (beta chain) with its context. The record originates from a study of control samples from healthy donors and cancer patients. The protocol was immunoSEQ multiplex PCR, while the TCRdb copy is restricted to in-frame clones and leaves out a portion. Seen here are 70,000 to 85,000 clones, roughly 84% observed once, and the top ten hold about 9.9%. The germline V and J ends were trimmed by 0 bases and 4 bases, with 9 bases remaining between them. The CDR3 contains 15 residues. Germline loops: CDR1 LNHNV, CDR2 YYDKDF (reference sequence). This receptor was identified in a man aged 55-75 years with head and neck cancer. What was sequenced was PBMCs. The rearrangement uses TRBV15 and TRBJ1-4; D is undetermined. CDR3 loop: CATSRDMGGNEKLFF. CDR3 nucleotide sequence: TGTGCCACCAGCAGAGATATGGGAGGTAATGAAAAACTGTTTTTT.